This T cell receptor beta chain appears in the sequencing data of a study of T cell responses to AZD1222 COVID-19 vaccine. CDR1 SGHRS and CDR2 YFSETQ come from the germline V gene. V was trimmed by 1 base and J by 4 bases, leaving 20 bases between them. This CDR3 region has 18 residues. The table came from immunoSEQ multiplex PCR; TCRdb's copy has only in-frame clones and leaves some out. The profile shows 150,000 to 200,000 clones, approximately 94% of them singletons. Doses given second, at about 4 or about 12 weeks, were pooled. Whole-study findings and limits: Unmutated variant regions reportedly attract nearly half of all spike-specific TCRs.

Points on this clone: Its antigen is undetermined.

This TCR was recovered from an adult who received the AZD1222 COVID-19 vaccine. This sequence joins TRBV5-1 and TRBJ2-2; TRBD1 might be the D (6 bases). The input for sequencing was peripheral blood, taken 28 days after the second AZD1222 dose. The CDR3: CASSLSGQGLVRTGELFF. CDR3 nucleotide sequence: TGCGCCAGCAGCTTGTCTGGGCAGGGGCTCGTTCGCACCGGGGAGCTGTTTTTT.